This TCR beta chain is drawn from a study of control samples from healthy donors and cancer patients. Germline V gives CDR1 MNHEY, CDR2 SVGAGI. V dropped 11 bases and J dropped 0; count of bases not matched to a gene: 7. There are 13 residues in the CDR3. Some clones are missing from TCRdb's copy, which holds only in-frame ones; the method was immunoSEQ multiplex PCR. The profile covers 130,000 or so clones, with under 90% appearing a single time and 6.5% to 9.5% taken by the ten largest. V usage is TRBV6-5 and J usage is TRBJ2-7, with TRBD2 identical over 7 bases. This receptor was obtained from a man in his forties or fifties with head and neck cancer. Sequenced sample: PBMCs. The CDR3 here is CASSGEPSYEQYF. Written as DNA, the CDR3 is TGTGCCTCCAGCGGGGAACCCTCCTACGAGCAGTACTTC.